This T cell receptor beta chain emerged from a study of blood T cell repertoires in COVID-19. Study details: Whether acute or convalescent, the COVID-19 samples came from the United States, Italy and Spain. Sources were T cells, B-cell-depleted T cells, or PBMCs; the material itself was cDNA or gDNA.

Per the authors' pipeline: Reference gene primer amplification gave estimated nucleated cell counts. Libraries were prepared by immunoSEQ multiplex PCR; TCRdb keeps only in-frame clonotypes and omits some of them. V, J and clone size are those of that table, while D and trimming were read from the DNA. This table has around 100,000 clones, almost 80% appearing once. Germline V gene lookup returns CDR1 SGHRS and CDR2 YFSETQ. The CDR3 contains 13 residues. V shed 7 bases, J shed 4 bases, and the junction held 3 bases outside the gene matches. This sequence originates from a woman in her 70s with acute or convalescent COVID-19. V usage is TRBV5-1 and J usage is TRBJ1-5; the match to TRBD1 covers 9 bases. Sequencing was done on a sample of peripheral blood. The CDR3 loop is CASGQGPNQPQHF. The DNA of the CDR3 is TGCGCCAGCGGACAGGGGCCTAATCAGCCCCAGCATTTT. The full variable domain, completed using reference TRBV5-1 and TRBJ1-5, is KAGVTQTPRYLIKTRGQQVTLSCSPISGHRSVSWYQQTPGQGLQFLFEYFSETQRNKGNFPGRFSGRQFSNSRSEMNVSTLELGDSALYLCASGQGPNQPQHFGDGTRLSIL.